The next 32 T cell receptor beta chains were all read from a single sample in a study of cytomegalovirus exposure and HLA in healthy donors. The primer mix had 60 Vbeta and 13 Jbeta primers. Sequencing used immunoSEQ multiplex PCR; TCRdb keeps in-frame clones, though not all of them. The table lists 150,000 to 200,000 clones, 60% to 80% of them singletons. What was sequenced was PBMCs. The receptors were gathered from a woman aged 40 to 55 in good health and CMV-seronegative.

The CDR3 loop reads CASSLSGRAAEKETQYF. The CDR3 DNA reads TGTGCCAGCAGTTTGAGCGGGAGGGCCGCGGAAAAAGAGACCCAGTACTTC. The chain recombines TRBV28 with TRBJ2-5; 10 positions match TRBD2. The ends lost 3 bases at V and 3 bases at J; junction bases unmatched: 10. CDR3 length: 17 residues. The V gene's germline CDR1 is MDHEN and CDR2 SYDVKM.

The rearrangement joins TRBV11-3 to TRBJ1-4, with D perhaps TRBD1 (5 bases). The ends were cut back, 1 base at V and 4 bases at J, with 16 bases in the middle. Germline CDR1 SGHNT, CDR2 YENEEA. CDR3 length: 17 residues. The CDR3 DNA reads as TGTGCCAGCAGCTTAGGTCCCCAGGGCAAGGTTAATGAAAAACTGTTTTTT. This sequence encodes CASSLGPQGKVNEKLFF.

The chain has TRBV7-9 and TRBJ2-7, with D hard to call. The germline CDR1 and CDR2 sequences are SEHNR and FQNEAQ (reference sequence). V lost 5 bases, J lost 0 bases, and 14 bases lay in between. The CDR3 totals 15 residues. The CDR3 bases are TGTGCCAGCAGCCCCGCTGCCCGTAGCTCCTACGAGCAGTACTTC. Residues: CASSPAARSSYEQYF. Full variable domain (remainder filled in from reference TRBV7-9 and TRBJ2-7): DTGVSQNPRHKITKRGQNVTFRCDPISEHNRLYWYRQTLGQGPEFLTYFQNEAQLEKSRLLSDRFSAERPKGSFSTLEIQRTEQGDSAMYLCASSPAARSSYEQYFGPGTRLTVT.

The rearrangement joins TRBV18 to TRBJ2-7; 10 nucleotides line up with TRBD1. V dropped 3 bases and J dropped 3; count of bases not matched to a gene: 5. The CDR3 length is 15 residues. The germline V gene encodes CDR1 KGHSH and CDR2 LQKENI. CDR3 residues: CASSPSGQGYYEQYF. DNA for the CDR3: TGTGCCAGCTCACCCTCGGGACAGGGGTACTACGAGCAGTACTTC.

This sequence joins TRBV5-4 and TRBJ2-2; TRBD1 aligns across 11 bases. CDR1 and CDR2 (germline): SGHNT, YYREEE (reference sequence). The CDR3 is 17 residues long. The V and J ends lost 0 bases and 6 bases, in that order; junction bases with no gene match: 7. In nucleotides, the CDR3 is TGTGCCAGCAGCTTGGGGGTTCGGACAGGGGGCCCCGGGGAGCTGTTTTTT. Protein: CASSLGVRTGGPGELFF.

This clone showed up just once. The chain carries TRBV19 and TRBJ2-4; 15 positions agree with TRBD2. V lost 7 bases, J lost 1 base, and 14 bases stayed unmatched. This CDR3 comprises 20 residues. CDR1 and CDR2 (germline): LNHDA, SQIVND (reference sequence). This chain's CDR3 is CASTDRRGLAGGWAKNIQYF. The CDR3 DNA sequence: TGTGCCAGTACCGATCGTCGGGGACTAGCGGGAGGTTGGGCCAAAAACATTCAGTACTTC.

This clone was found once. The CDR3 region has the DNA TGTGCCAGCAGCTTACAGGGTTCGGATACGCAGTATTTT. Translating it yields CASSLQGSDTQYF. V and J are TRBV11-3 and TRBJ2-3; D possibly corresponds to TRBD1 (5 bases). CDR1 and CDR2 (germline): SGHNT, YENEEA. This CDR3 spans 13 amino acids. Trimming removed 2 bases from V and 6 bases from J, with 9 bases in between.

V usage is TRBV30 and J usage is TRBJ2-7; 7 positions match TRBD2. The ends lost 3 bases at V and 0 bases at J; junction bases unmatched: 5. This CDR3 is built from 14 residues. The germline CDR1 and CDR2 sequences are GTSNPN and SVGIG (reference sequence). This CDR3 is CAWSGGGGSYEQYF. The DNA of the CDR3 is TGTGCCTGGAGCGGCGGGGGTGGCTCCTACGAGCAGTACTTC.

This chain joins TRBV5-1 and TRBJ1-1; D is perhaps TRBD1 (6 bases). Trimming took off 7 bases at V and 2 bases at J, with 15 bases between the two ends. The germline gives CDR1 SGHRS, CDR2 YFSETQ. The CDR3 spans 14 residues. CDR3 residues: CASGLTGSNTEAFF. CDR3 DNA sequence: TGCGCCAGCGGACTGACAGGCTCCAACACTGAAGCTTTCTTT.

The chain links TRBV15 to TRBJ1-5, with D possibly being TRBD1 (6 bases). CDR1 is LNHNV and CDR2 is YYDKDF in the germline V gene (reference sequence). Trimming cost V 0 bases and J 1 base, with 10 bases left between them. The CDR3 has 16 residues. In DNA form, the CDR3 reads TGTGCCACCAGCAGAGACAGGGGTAGGAGCAATCAGCCCCAGCATTTT. Residues: CATSRDRGRSNQPQHF.

The chain joins TRBV5-1 to TRBJ2-1; TRBD2 matches at 11 bases. CDR1 and CDR2 from the germline V gene are SGHRS and YFSETQ. CDR3 length: 17 residues. Losses at the gene ends were 4 bases for V and 0 bases for J; bases not matched to a gene: 6. The CDR3 protein is CASSTRLAGFSYNEQFF. The CDR3 DNA reads TGCGCCAGCAGCACCAGACTAGCGGGGTTCTCCTACAATGAGCAGTTCTTC.

The CDR3 coding sequence is TGTGCCAGCAGAGACACGAAGAACACCGGGGAGCTGTTTTTT. Translated: CASRDTKNTGELFF. The chain employs TRBV6-5 and TRBJ2-2; the D is unclear. The germline V gene has CDR1 MNHEY and CDR2 SVGAGI. Between the trimmed V and J ends, which lost 6 bases and 1 base, there was a span of 9 bases. The CDR3 spans 14 residues.

The gene calls are TRBV7-9 and TRBJ2-1, with D possibly being TRBD1 (8 bases). CDR3 size: 16 residues. The germline CDR1 and CDR2 sequences are SEHNR and FQNEAQ (reference sequence). The germline V and J ends were trimmed by 5 bases and 4 bases, with 18 bases remaining between them. CDR3 nucleotide sequence: TGTGCCAGCAGCCCGTCCGACAGGGGACTATACAATGAGCAGTTCTTC. Translation gives CASSPSDRGLYNEQFF.

This rearrangement joins TRBV28 to TRBJ2-3, with D tentatively TRBD2 (5 bases). The length of the CDR3 is 14 residues. Trimming stripped 1 base from V and 11 bases from J, with 16 bases between. Germline V gives CDR1 MDHEN, CDR2 SYDVKM. CDR3 nucleotide sequence: TGTGCCAGCAGTTTATCGGTGACTACCTTTATGCAGTATTTT. The encoded protein is CASSLSVTTFMQYF.

The chain joins TRBV18 to TRBJ2-1; TRBD2 agrees at 10 bases. CDR3 size: 16 residues. Per the germline V gene, CDR1 is KGHSH and CDR2 is LQKENI. Germline trimming cut 6 bases from V and 1 base from J; bases unmatched to any gene: 6. CDR3 sequence: CASSQSSGGSYNEQFF. The DNA for the CDR3 is TGTGCCAGCTCCCAGAGTAGCGGGGGGTCCTACAATGAGCAGTTCTTC.

The chain combines TRBV5-1 with TRBJ1-2; the D gene is possibly TRBD1 (6 bases). Germline values: CDR1 SGHRS, CDR2 YFSETQ. This CDR3 contains 14 residues. Trimming left V 4 bases short and J 6 bases short, with 16 bases between. This CDR3 is CASSDGTFRDGYTF. CDR3 bases: TGCGCCAGCAGCGACGGGACATTTCGAGATGGCTACACCTTC. The full variable domain, in which reference TRBV5-1 and TRBJ1-2 provide the parts outside the CDR3, is KAGVTQTPRYLIKTRGQQVTLSCSPISGHRSVSWYQQTPGQGLQFLFEYFSETQRNKGNFPGRFSGRQFSNSRSEMNVSTLELGDSALYLCASSDGTFRDGYTFGSGTRLTVV.

With respect to this clone: Additional DNA sequences in this sample encode the identical CDR3. The chain recombines TRBV29-1 with TRBJ2-2, with a weak D call TRBD2 (5 bases). Trimming shortened V by 6 bases and J by 1 base, and 12 bases separated the two germline ends. Germline V gene data show CDR1 as SQVTM and CDR2 as ANQGSEA. CDR3 length equals 14 residues. The CDR3 region has the DNA TGCAGCGTCGGAGGATCCGAGAACACCGGGGAGCTGTTTTTT. Its protein product is CSVGGSENTGELFF.

The V call is TRBV18, the J call TRBJ2-7, with TRBD2 identical over 12 bases. This CDR3 comprises 18 residues. Trimming removed 4 bases from V and 3 bases from J; junction bases left unmatched: 13. The germline CDR1 and CDR2 sequences are KGHSH and LQKENI. For the CDR3, the DNA is TGTGCCAGCTCACAGACTAGCGGGAGCGCCCTCGGGGGCTACGAGCAGTACTTC. It yields the protein CASSQTSGSALGGYEQYF.

The chain recombines TRBV7-9 with TRBJ2-7; 8 bases map to TRBD1. Germline-derived CDR1 and CDR2 are SEHNR and FQNEAQ (reference sequence). The trim removed 1 base at V and 1 base at J, leaving 3 bases unmatched. The CDR3 has 15 amino acids. DNA of the CDR3: TGTGCCAGCAGCTTAGGACAGGGGCCTTCCTACGAGCAGTACTTC. The encoded protein is CASSLGQGPSYEQYF. Full variable domain (remainder filled in from reference TRBV7-9 and TRBJ2-7): DTGVSQNPRHKITKRGQNVTFRCDPISEHNRLYWYRQTLGQGPEFLTYFQNEAQLEKSRLLSDRFSAERPKGSFSTLEIQRTEQGDSAMYLCASSLGQGPSYEQYFGPGTRLTVT.

The sample holds one count of this clone. This sequence joins TRBV7-8 and TRBJ2-7, with 7 bases lining up with TRBD2. From germline, CDR1 is SGHVS and CDR2 FQNEAQ. The CDR3 spans 14 residues. V trimming: 3 bases; J trimming: 4 bases; junction bases outside the gene matches: 6. The CDR3 sequence: CASSFFGGRYEQYF. Written as DNA, the CDR3 is TGTGCCAGCAGCTTTTTCGGGGGGAGGTACGAGCAGTACTTC. The whole variable domain, remainder taken from reference TRBV7-8 and TRBJ2-7, is GAGVSQSPRYKVAKRGQDVALRCDPISGHVSLFWYQQALGQGPEFLTYFQNEAQLDKSGLPSDRFFAERPEGSVSTLKIQRTQQEDSAVYLCASSFFGGRYEQYFGPGTRLTVT.

J is TRBJ2-3 and V is TRBV7-2; 9 nucleotides line up with TRBD2. Trimming took 1 base from V and 1 from J; bases not matched to a gene: 3. The CDR3 is made up of 16 amino acids. In germline, CDR1 is SGHTA, CDR2 FQGNSA. The CDR3 region is CASSLGVAGGTDTQYF. In nucleotides, the CDR3 is TGTGCCAGCAGCTTAGGGGTAGCGGGAGGCACAGATACGCAGTATTTT.

The chain combines TRBV5-1 with TRBJ2-4; perhaps TRBD2 as D (7 bases). The CDR3 extends over 14 amino acids. V lost 7 bases, J lost 3 bases, and 14 bases lay in between. The germline gives CDR1 SGHRS, CDR2 YFSETQ. The CDR3 is CASRGGVGKNIQYF. The CDR3 bases are TGCGCCAGCCGAGGGGGGGTGGGCAAAAACATTCAGTACTTC. Using reference TRBV5-1 and TRBJ2-4 for the parts outside the CDR3, the full variable domain is KAGVTQTPRYLIKTRGQQVTLSCSPISGHRSVSWYQQTPGQGLQFLFEYFSETQRNKGNFPGRFSGRQFSNSRSEMNVSTLELGDSALYLCASRGGVGKNIQYFGAGTRLSVL.

This chain links TRBV27 with TRBJ1-6, with a weak D call TRBD1 (5 bases). Trimming removed 2 bases at V and 14 bases at J, with 7 bases between. CDR1 MNHEY and CDR2 SMNVEV come from the germline V gene (reference sequence). The CDR3 consists of 11 residues. CDR3: CASSLTGTLHF. The DNA for the CDR3 is TGTGCCAGCAGTTTAACAGGTACCCTCCACTTT.

The chain links TRBV6-6 to TRBJ2-2, with a weak D call TRBD1 (6 bases). CDR1 is MNHNY, CDR2 SVGAGI, per germline (reference sequence). The CDR3 runs 15 residues. Trimming pared 0 bases from V and 6 bases from J, leaving 11 bases between. The CDR3 here is CASSYSGTSAGELFF. Here the CDR3 DNA reads TGTGCCAGCAGTTACTCCGGGACATCTGCCGGGGAGCTGTTTTTT.

The V gene is TRBV19, the J gene TRBJ2-6; weak D call: TRBD2 (6 bases). V lost 7 bases to trimming and J lost 3 bases, with 19 bases between them. Germline loops: CDR1 LNHDA, CDR2 SQIVND (reference sequence). The CDR3 is 17 residues long. CDR3 sequence reads: CASTPIGRGGGANVLTF. In DNA, the CDR3 is TGTGCCAGTACCCCTATAGGAAGGGGAGGTGGGGCCAACGTCCTGACTTTC.

This clone was recorded only once. The chain is built from TRBV18 and TRBJ1-1; D is unclear. The germline V gene encodes CDR1 KGHSH and CDR2 LQKENI. Deletions cut 0 bases from V and 4 bases from J, with 15 bases between. The CDR3 is 16 residues long. CDR3 nucleotides: TGTGCCAGCTCACCACCCCCGGGTCTCCCGAGCACTGAAGCTTTCTTT. It translates to CASSPPPGLPSTEAFF. Filled out from reference TRBV18 and TRBJ1-1, the complete variable domain reads NAGVMQNPRHLVRRRGQEARLRCSPMKGHSHVYWYRQLPEEGLKFMVYLQKENIIDESGMPKERFSAEFPKEGPSILRIQQVVRGDSAAYFCASSPPPGLPSTEAFFGQGTRLTVV.

V and J are TRBV5-4 and TRBJ2-5; D gene ambiguous. Germline CDR1 is SGHNT and CDR2 is YYREEE (reference sequence). V gave up 0 bases and J gave up 5 bases, with 5 bases separating them. CDR3 length equals 12 residues. CDR3 nucleotide sequence: TGTGCCAGCAGCTTGGCCTCGGAGACCCAGTACTTC. Amino acids: CASSLASETQYF.

The chain has TRBV28 and TRBJ1-4; tentative D call: TRBD1 (5 bases). The CDR3 is 15 residues long. Trimming took off 3 bases at V and 2 bases at J, with 10 bases between the two ends. Germline values: CDR1 MDHEN, CDR2 SYDVKM. The CDR3 DNA reads TGTGCCAGCAGTTTTCAGGGTCAGACTAATGAAAAACTGTTTTTT. It specifies CASSFQGQTNEKLFF.

CDR3 in DNA: TGCGCCAGCAACTACGCGGGAGGGCCAGGGGAGCAGTACTTC. This codes for CASNYAGGPGEQYF. This rearrangement joins TRBV5-1 to TRBJ2-7; 9 bases line up with TRBD2. The CDR3 runs 14 residues. CDR1 is SGHRS and CDR2 is YFSETQ in the germline V gene. J was trimmed by 7 bases and V by 6 bases; bases with no gene match: 11.

The gene calls are TRBV2 and TRBJ2-7, with a possible D match to TRBD1 (5 bases). Germline V CDR1 and CDR2: SNHLY, FYNNEI. This CDR3 is 16 amino acids long. Trimming left V 6 bases short and J 0 bases short, with 18 bases between. The CDR3 region has the DNA TGTGCCAGCAGCCCTAGGGGCGGCTCAAGCTCCTACGAGCAGTACTTC. Its translation: CASSPRGGSSSYEQYF.

The chain recombines TRBV28 with TRBJ1-4, with D maybe TRBD1 (6 bases). This CDR3 has 13 amino acids. Germline assignment: CDR1 MDHEN and CDR2 SYDVKM. Trimming stripped 5 bases from V and 8 bases from J, with 12 bases between. Written as DNA, the CDR3 is TGTGCCAGCAGTAAACAGGGATTGGAAAAACTGTTTTTT. Translated, it gives CASSKQGLEKLFF.

This rearrangement joins TRBV27 to TRBJ2-3, with 7 nucleotides matching TRBD2. Trimming at V came to 6 bases and at J to 0 bases, leaving 6 bases not matched to a gene. Per germline, CDR1 MNHEY and CDR2 SMNVEV (reference sequence). The CDR3 totals 15 residues. CDR3 DNA: TGTGCCAGCAGCTCGGGGACTATTAGCACAGATACGCAGTATTTT. It specifies CASSSGTISTDTQYF.